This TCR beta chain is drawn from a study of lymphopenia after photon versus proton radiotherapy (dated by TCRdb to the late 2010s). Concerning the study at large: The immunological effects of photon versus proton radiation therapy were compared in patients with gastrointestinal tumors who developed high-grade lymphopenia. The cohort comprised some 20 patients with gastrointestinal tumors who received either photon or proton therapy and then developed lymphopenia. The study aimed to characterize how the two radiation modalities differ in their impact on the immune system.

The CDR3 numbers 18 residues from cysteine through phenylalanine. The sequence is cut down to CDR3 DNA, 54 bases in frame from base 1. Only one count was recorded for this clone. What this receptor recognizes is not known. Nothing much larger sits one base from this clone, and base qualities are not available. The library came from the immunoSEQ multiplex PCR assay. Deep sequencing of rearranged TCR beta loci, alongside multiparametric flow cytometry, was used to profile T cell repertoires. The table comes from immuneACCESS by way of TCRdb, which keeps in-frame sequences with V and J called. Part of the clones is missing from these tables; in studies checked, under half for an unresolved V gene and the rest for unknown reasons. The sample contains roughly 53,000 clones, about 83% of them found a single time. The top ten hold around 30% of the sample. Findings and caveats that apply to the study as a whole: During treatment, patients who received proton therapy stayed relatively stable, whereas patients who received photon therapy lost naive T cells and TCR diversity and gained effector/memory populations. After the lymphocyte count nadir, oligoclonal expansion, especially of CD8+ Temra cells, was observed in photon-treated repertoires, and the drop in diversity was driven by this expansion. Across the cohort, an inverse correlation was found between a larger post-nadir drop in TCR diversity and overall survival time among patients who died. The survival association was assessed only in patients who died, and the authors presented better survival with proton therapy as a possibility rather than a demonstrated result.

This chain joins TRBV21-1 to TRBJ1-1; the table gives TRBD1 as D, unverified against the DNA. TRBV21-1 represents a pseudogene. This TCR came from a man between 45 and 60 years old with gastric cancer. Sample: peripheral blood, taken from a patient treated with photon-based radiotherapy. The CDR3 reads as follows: CASSKEYRGTFMNTEAFF. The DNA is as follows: TGTGCCAGCAGCAAAGAGTACAGGGGGACATTTATGAACACTGAAGCTTTCTTT.